This is a list of T cell receptor beta chains from one sample in a study of chemoradiotherapy in HPV16-positive cancers. Method: immunoSEQ multiplex PCR; TCRdb's copy keeps in-frame clones and lacks some. The sample consists of fewer than 9,500 clones, roughly 84% of them appearing once. The sample in question was tumor tissue, obtained from a patient who underwent chemoradiotherapy. All receptors derive from a human donor with HPV-associated anogenital cancer. Both conserved end residues are part of each CDR3. A D gene is named only where the DNA matches it firmly. Clone size is shown for a subset of rows, as once, few, many or a class of expanded clone.

V	length	size	D	J	CDR3	DNA
TRBV9	16	once	-	TRBJ2-1	CASSRRRGAPYNEQFF	TGTGCCAGCAGCCGTCGGAGGGGGGCCCCCTACAATGAGCAGTTCTTC
TRBV19	15	-	TRBD1	TRBJ2-7	CASSIRTGGSYEQYF	TGTGCCAGTAGTATTCGGACAGGGGGCTCCTACGAGCAGTACTTC
TRBV30	13	-	-	TRBJ1-5	CAWSPQYDQPQHF	TGTGCCTGGAGTCCCCAATACGATCAGCCCCAGCATTTT
TRBV30	12	-	-	TRBJ2-5	CAWREGRETQYF	TGTGCCTGGAGAGAAGGTCGAGAGACCCAGTACTTC
TRBV7-8	15	-	TRBD2	TRBJ2-7	CASSWTSVGRGEQYF	TGTGCCAGCAGCTGGACTAGCGTGGGCCGAGGCGAGCAGTACTTC
TRBV2	15	-	TRBD2	TRBJ2-3	CASRPWTSGADTQYF	TGTGCCAGCAGGCCATGGACTAGCGGGGCGGATACGCAGTATTTT
TRBV10-1	14	-	TRBD2	TRBJ2-2	CASSLAGDAGELFF	TGCGCCAGCTCTCTAGCGGGGGATGCCGGGGAGCTGTTTTTT
TRBV6-6	16	-	-	TRBJ2-2	CASTSAGGVNTGELFF	TGTGCCAGCACCTCCGCTGGAGGGGTGAACACCGGGGAGCTGTTTTTT
TRBV18	17	-	-	TRBJ1-1	CASSPGSPGSGNTEAFF	TGTGCCAGCTCACCAGGGTCCCCCGGAAGTGGGAACACTGAAGCTTTCTTT
TRBV27	15	-	-	TRBJ2-1	CASSPIAVTYNEQFF	TGTGCCAGCAGTCCAATAGCGGTAACCTACAATGAGCAGTTCTTC
TRBV4-2	16	-	TRBD2	TRBJ2-2	CASSQGSGGFGGELFF	TGTGCCAGCAGCCAAGGTAGCGGGGGGTTCGGCGGGGAGCTGTTTTTT
TRBV7-9	17	-	TRBD1	TRBJ1-2	CASSPVGTGIVNYGYTF	TGTGCCAGCAGCCCCGTCGGGACAGGGATTGTTAACTATGGCTACACCTTC
TRBV7-2	18	-	-	TRBJ2-2	CASSSPAGWSDNTGELFF	TGTGCCAGCAGCTCGCCAGCAGGGTGGAGCGATAACACCGGGGAGCTGTTTTTT
TRBV2	11	-	-	TRBJ2-1	CASSSGSGEFF	TGTGCCAGCAGCTCAGGGTCGGGGGAGTTCTTC
TRBV5-6	14	-	-	TRBJ2-7	CASSLFLTSYEQYF	TGTGCCAGCAGCTTGTTTTTGACCTCCTACGAGCAGTACTTC
TRBV7-8	16	-	-	TRBJ2-5	CASSLSSLASMRAQYF	TGTGCCAGCAGCTTATCTTCCCTAGCGAGCATGAGGGCCCAGTACTTC
TRBV29-1	14	-	TRBD1	TRBJ1-4	CSVGSGTGMEKLFF	TGCAGCGTTGGATCCGGGACAGGGATGGAAAAACTGTTTTTT
TRBV2	14	-	TRBD2	TRBJ2-7	CASSSLAGIYEQYF	TGTGCCAGCAGTTCACTAGCGGGAATTTACGAGCAGTACTTC
TRBV4-1	17	-	TRBD2	TRBJ2-5	CASSPSTRGGLLETQYF	TGCGCCAGCAGCCCATCCACCCGGGGGGGCCTTTTGGAGACCCAGTACTTC
TRBV25-1	16	-	TRBD1	TRBJ2-1	CASSAPGQGIYNEQFF	TGTGCCAGCAGTGCACCGGGACAGGGGATTTACAATGAGCAGTTCTTC
TRBV13	13	once	-	TRBJ1-1	CASSRLRDSEAFF	TGTGCCAGCAGCCGGCTCAGGGATAGTGAAGCTTTCTTT
TRBV18	14	-	-	TRBJ2-1	CASGRAGADNEQFF	TGTGCCAGTGGGAGGGCAGGGGCCGACAATGAGCAGTTCTTC
TRBV6-7	11	-	-	TRBJ2-1	CASSYSTEQFF	TGTGCCAGCAGTTACTCGACCGAGCAGTTCTTC
TRBV11-2	15	-	TRBD2	TRBJ2-3	CASSPWTSSTDTQYF	TGTGCCAGCAGCCCCTGGACTAGCAGCACAGATACGCAGTATTTT
TRBV2	14	-	-	TRBJ1-5	CASSLIQGSQPQHF	TGTGCCAGCAGTCTTATCCAGGGAAGTCAGCCCCAGCATTTT
TRBV12-5	15	-	-	TRBJ1-3	CASGLGGGAGNTIYF	TGTGCTAGTGGTTTGGGCGGCGGGGCTGGAAACACCATATATTTT
TRBV14	15	-	-	TRBJ2-7	CASSQAGQGIYEQYF	TGTGCCAGCAGCCAAGCAGGGCAGGGGATCTACGAGCAGTACTTC